Listed below are T cell receptor beta chains from one sample, sequenced in a study of T-cell memory formation after mild COVID-19. MiXCR was run by TCRdb on the 5' RACE reads, yielding one entry per CDR3 protein. Seen here are 550,000 to 700,000 distinct CDR3 sequences, roughly 18% observed once, and the top ten hold around 12%. The sample was PBMCs or a T cell subset sorted from them (not recorded which). These receptors were taken from an adult woman who had mild COVID-19 (a few samples of this study predate the infection). Cell type and time point are not known. Both conserved end residues are part of each CDR3. The order of the fields is D gene, V gene, clone size, J gene, CDR3 DNA, CDR3 protein. A D gene is named only where the DNA matches it firmly. The listing skips clone size in some rows; elsewhere it reads once, few, many or a size class.

>-|TRBV5-1|few|TRBJ1-6
TGCGCCAGCAGCTTGGTCCCAAAAGGGAATTCACCCCTCCACTTT
CASSLVPKGNSPLHF
>TRBD1|TRBV27|-|TRBJ1-2
TGTGCCAGCAGTTGGAGGGGGACAGGGGTTGGCTACACCTTC
CASSWRGTGVGYTF
>-|TRBV20-1|-|TRBJ1-1
TGCAGTGCTAGTCCATTTCGGGCAGGGATTTTATTCACTGAAGCTTTCTTT
CSASPFRAGILFTEAFF
>-|TRBV21-1|-|TRBJ2-5
TGTGCCAGCAGCAAAGGACGTTGGGACCAAGAGACCCAGTACTTC
CASSKGRWDQETQYF
>TRBD1|TRBV5-1|many|TRBJ2-7
TGCGCCAGCAGCTTAAGACAGGGAGCGTACGAGCAGTACTTC
CASSLRQGAYEQYF
>TRBD1|TRBV20-1|-|TRBJ2-2
TGCAGTGCTCAAGACAGGGCGAACACCGGGGAGCTGTTTTTT
CSAQDRANTGELFF
>-|TRBV20-1|few|TRBJ2-4
TGCAGTGCTAGAGATCAAGCTAGGCTAGCCAAAAACATTCAGTACTTC
CSARDQARLAKNIQYF
>TRBD1|TRBV12-5|few|TRBJ1-1
TGTGCTAGTGGTTTGGTAACTAGCCCCGGACAGGGCACTGAAGCTTTCTTT
CASGLVTSPGQGTEAFF
>TRBD1|TRBV6-5|-|TRBJ1-5
TGTGCCAGCAGTCCCCGGACAGGGCGGGGGAATAGCAATCAGCCCCAGCATTTT
CASSPRTGRGNSNQPQHF
>TRBD2|TRBV12-3/TRBV12-4|few|TRBJ2-1
TGTGCCAGCAGTTTTTCGGGGAGGGATGAGCAGTTCTTC
CASSFSGRDEQFF
>-|TRBV7-2|-|TRBJ1-4
TGTGCCAGCAGCTCTCAGGGACATCGAGGTGAAAAACTGTTTTTT
CASSSQGHRGEKLFF
>-|TRBV29-1|few|TRBJ2-3
TGCAGCGTTGAGGCAAACACAGATACGCAGTATTTT
CSVEANTDTQYF
>-|TRBV12-3/TRBV12-4|many|TRBJ2-7
TGTGCCAGCAGTTTCCTGAAGCCTGAGGGGGAGCAGTACTTC
CASSFLKPEGEQYF
>-|TRBV5-1|few|TRBJ2-3
TGCGCCAGCAGCTTGCTCCCCTTCCGCACAGATACGCAGTATTTT
CASSLLPFRTDTQYF
>-|TRBV15|few|TRBJ2-3
TGTGCCACCAGCAGAGGATTTACAGATACGCAGTATTTT
CATSRGFTDTQYF
>-|TRBV7-9|few|TRBJ1-4
TGTGCCAGCAGCTTACTCCGGACAGTCCCCGAAAAACTGTTTTTT
CASSLLRTVPEKLFF
>TRBD2|TRBV29-1|-|TRBJ2-1
TGCAGCGTTGTCGGTCTAGCGGGAGTAATCTACAATGAGCAGTTCTTC
CSVVGLAGVIYNEQFF
>-|TRBV5-6|-|TRBJ2-1
TGTGCCAGCAGTGGTGGGGCTAGCTCCTACAATGAGCAGTTCTTC
CASSGGASSYNEQFF
>-|TRBV5-4|few|TRBJ2-2
TGTGCCAGCAGCATGGACTTTACCGGGGAGCTGTTTTTT
CASSMDFTGELFF
>TRBD1|TRBV29-1|few|TRBJ1-1
TGCAGCGTTGCCCTCAGGGGGCAAGCTTTCTTT
CSVALRGQAFF
>TRBD1|TRBV5-8|-|TRBJ2-5
TGTGCCAGCAGGACAGGGGAAGAGACCCAGTACTTC
CASRTGEETQYF
>TRBD2|TRBV20-1|many|TRBJ2-3
TGCAGTGCTGAGACTAGCGACACAGATACGCAGTATTTT
CSAETSDTDTQYF
>TRBD1|TRBV28|-|TRBJ2-1
TGTGCCACCCTGACAGGGCCTTACAATGATGAGCAGTTCTTC
CATLTGPYNDEQFF
>TRBD1|TRBV2|few|TRBJ2-2
TGTGCCAGCAGGCCACAGGGGAGCACCGGGGAGCTGTTTTTT
CASRPQGSTGELFF
>TRBD1|TRBV6-5|few|TRBJ1-1
TGTGCCAGCAGTTATTCTTTACCGGGACAGCGCATGAACACTGAAGCTTTCTTT
CASSYSLPGQRMNTEAFF
>TRBD1|TRBV2|few|TRBJ2-7
TGTGCCACCGAATCGGGACAGGGCGACTACGAGCAGTACTTC
CATESGQGDYEQYF
>-|TRBV3-1|few|TRBJ2-7
TGTGCCAGCAGCCGCCGATCCTACGAGCAGTACTTC
CASSRRSYEQYF
>TRBD1|TRBV7-9|many|TRBJ2-3
TGTGCCAGCAGCTTCCTACCGGGACAGGGATGGGATACGCAGTATTTT
CASSFLPGQGWDTQYF
>-|TRBV29-1|-|TRBJ2-7
TGCAGCGTTGAGCTGGGGGTCTCCTACGAGCAGTACTTC
CSVELGVSYEQYF
>TRBD2|TRBV9|few|TRBJ2-3
TGTGCCAGCAGCGTGGGCCCGGGACTAGCGGGACCCATCACAGATACGCAGTATTTT
CASSVGPGLAGPITDTQYF
>-|TRBV6-5|-|TRBJ1-2
TGTGCCAGCAGTTACTCTCCCCGGTACAGCGCTAACTATGGCTACACCTTC
CASSYSPRYSANYGYTF
>-|TRBV9|few|TRBJ2-3
TGTGCCAGCAGCGTTACCAGGGGTCGCACAGATACGCAGTATTTT
CASSVTRGRTDTQYF
>-|TRBV20-1|many|TRBJ1-6
TGCAGTGCTAGTGAGGGGGACTATTCACCCCTCCACTTT
CSASEGDYSPLHF
>TRBD2|TRBV5-1|-|TRBJ2-7
TGCGCCAGCAGCTTGGTCGCTAGCGGGAGTGTATACGAGCAGTACTTC
CASSLVASGSVYEQYF
>TRBD2|TRBV3-1|-|TRBJ2-5
TGTGCCAGCAGCCAGGCCACTAGCGGGAGTTTGGAGACCCAGTACTTC
CASSQATSGSLETQYF
>-|TRBV14|many|TRBJ2-7
TGTGCCAGCAGCCCGAGGGGAGGCTACGAGCAGTACTTC
CASSPRGGYEQYF
>-|TRBV29-1|few|TRBJ2-7
TGCAGCGTTGAGTCAGCGTACAGGGTGGGCGAGCAGTACTTC
CSVESAYRVGEQYF
>-|TRBV10-3|few|TRBJ2-1
TGTGCCATCAGTGAGTCGATGACTAGCGCAGGGGGTGAGCAGTTCTTC
CAISESMTSAGGEQFF
>-|TRBV20-1|few|TRBJ2-2
TGCAGTGCTAGCGGCAGCACGAACACCGGGGAGCTGTTTTTT
CSASGSTNTGELFF
>-|TRBV29-1|-|TRBJ2-7
TGCAGCGCGGTGCGGGACAGCTCCTACGAGCAGTACTTC
CSAVRDSSYEQYF
>-|TRBV29-1|few|TRBJ2-7
TGCAGCGTTACGGCGGCTTCCTACGAGCAGTACTTC
CSVTAASYEQYF
>TRBD1|TRBV5-1|few|TRBJ1-2
TGCGCCAGCAGCTGGAGGGCAGGGGGAGCTAACTATGGCTACACCTTC
CASSWRAGGANYGYTF
>TRBD2|TRBV24-1|few|TRBJ2-1
TGTGCCACCAGCCAAGGCGGGGGACCTACAAGGAATGAGCAGTTCTTC
CATSQGGGPTRNEQFF
>-|TRBV9|-|TRBJ2-1
TGTGCCAGCAGCGCCAGCGGACTCTGGAGCAATGAGCAGTTCTTC
CASSASGLWSNEQFF
>-|TRBV6-5|-|TRBJ1-4
TGTGCCAGCAGTTACCTACCGAAGGCAACTAATGAAAAACTGTTTTTT
CASSYLPKATNEKLFF